This T cell receptor beta chain originates from a study of cytomegalovirus exposure and HLA in healthy donors. 60 Vbeta and 13 Jbeta primers were used in PCR. Profiled with immunoSEQ multiplex PCR; TCRdb holds only in-frame clones, not every one. The sample lists approximately 200,000 clones; roughly 80% were seen once. The V and J ends lost 6 bases and 3 bases, in that order; junction bases with no gene match: 6. Per the germline V gene, CDR1 is LNHDA and CDR2 is SQIVND (reference sequence). This CDR3 is 15 amino acids long. The sequencing sample was made of PBMCs. V and J are TRBV19 and TRBJ2-2; 8 positions match TRBD2. This sequence was found in a woman in her 30s in good health and CMV-seropositive. CDR3 in amino acids: CASRSGRRDTGELFF. Written as DNA, the CDR3 is TGTGCCAGTAGGAGCGGGAGAAGGGACACCGGGGAGCTGTTTTTT.